The TCR beta chain described here comes from a study of blood T cell repertoires in COVID-19. Turning to the study itself: Material from acute and convalescent COVID-19 was sourced from the United States, Italy and Spain. PBMCs, B-cell-depleted T cells, or T cells provided the cDNA or gDNA that made up the material.

In germline, CDR1 is MNHEY, CDR2 SVGEGT. The CDR3 is 15 amino acids. V gave up 2 bases and J gave up 5 bases, with 13 bases separating them. This clone was observed a single time. In the original workflow: The assay estimated nucleated cells by amplifying reference gene primers. Produced via immunoSEQ multiplex PCR; TCRdb's table is partial and in-frame only. V and J calls and clone size are given by that table; D and trimming were obtained from the DNA. Counted here are some 140,000 clones, nearly 80% occurring once; the ten biggest clones make up roughly 1.8%. The clonotype was recovered from a man aged 80 or over with acute or convalescent COVID-19. Sequenced sample: peripheral blood. J is TRBJ1-5 and V is TRBV6-2 or TRBV6-3, with D perhaps matching TRBD1 (6 bases). The CDR3 DNA follows: TGTGCCAGCAGTTACCCCAGGGGAAACGATCAGCCCCAGCATTTT. This codes for CASSYPRGNDQPQHF.